The clone carrying this TCR beta chain came up once. The target antigen is unknown. This table comes from immunoSEQ multiplex PCR, and its TCRdb copy is limited to in-frame clones, with some not included. The table shows about 79,000 clones, with roughly 94% occurring only once. This entry comes from a study of OX40 agonist ivuxolimab in advanced cancers. For the study at large: The patients received ivuxolimab by intravenous route every 2 weeks at 0.01 to 10 mg/kg. Patients with hepatocellular carcinoma, melanoma, renal cell or head and neck cancer made up the dose-escalation patients. Subjects had a mean age of around 60 years, with a range of about 23 to 90; almost 85% were male.

Points from the study as a whole: Blood T cells, both CD4+ and CD8+, expanded clonally by week 6 at 0.1 to 3.0 mg/kg.

The source is an adult with an advanced solid tumor such as melanoma, head and neck, liver or kidney cancer. Sample: CD4+ or CD8+ T cells sorted from blood, taken in a trial of the OX40 agonist ivuxolimab.

CDR3 sequence: CASGFLDTQYF. CDR3 DNA: TGTGCTAGTGGTTTCTTGGATACGCAGTATTTT. The chain links TRBV12-5 to TRBJ2-3; D is unresolved. The germline V and J ends were trimmed by 3 bases and 6 bases, with 4 bases remaining between them. Germline-derived CDR1 and CDR2 are LGHNT and FRNRAP. The CDR3 is 11 residues long.